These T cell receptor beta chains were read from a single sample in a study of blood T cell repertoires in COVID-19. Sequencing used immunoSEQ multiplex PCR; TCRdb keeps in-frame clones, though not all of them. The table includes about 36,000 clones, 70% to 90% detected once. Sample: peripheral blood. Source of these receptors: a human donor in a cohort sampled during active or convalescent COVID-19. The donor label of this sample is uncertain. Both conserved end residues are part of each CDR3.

cdr3_aa: CASSLREATYYEQYF
j_call: TRBJ2-7
v_call: TRBV3-1/TRBV3-2

cdr3_aa: CASSLGSPGYGYTF
j_call: TRBJ1-2
v_call: TRBV5-8

cdr3_aa: CATSEGRGFEGYTF
j_call: TRBJ1-2
v_call: TRBV24-1

cdr3_aa: CAWSRTASSTDTQYF
j_call: TRBJ2-3
v_call: TRBV30

cdr3_aa: CASSTGGVNEQFF
j_call: TRBJ2-1
v_call: TRBV19

cdr3_aa: CAITGVSGQGNTEAFF
j_call: TRBJ1-1
v_call: TRBV10-3

cdr3_aa: CASSFRLGEQYF
j_call: TRBJ2-7
v_call: TRBV6-2/TRBV6-3

cdr3_aa: CASSPSGASVYEQYF
j_call: TRBJ2-7
v_call: TRBV3-1/TRBV3-2

cdr3_aa: CASSYGGRISGNTIYF
j_call: TRBJ1-3
v_call: TRBV6-5

cdr3_aa: CASSRSGPQETQYF
j_call: TRBJ2-5
v_call: TRBV18

cdr3_aa: CASSPSALSNTEAFF
j_call: TRBJ1-1
v_call: TRBV11-3

cdr3_aa: CATSEQGVPGETQYF
j_call: TRBJ2-5
v_call: TRBV24-1

cdr3_aa: CASSGSGRITGELFF
j_call: TRBJ2-2
v_call: TRBV25-1

cdr3_aa: CASSQVLGNGINEQFF
j_call: TRBJ2-1
v_call: TRBV4-2

cdr3_aa: CASSLGPSRGQETQYF
j_call: TRBJ2-5
v_call: TRBV7-2

cdr3_aa: CASNQGLEASYEQYF
j_call: TRBJ2-7
v_call: TRBV4-2

cdr3_aa: CASGGRRTGGLTGELFF
j_call: TRBJ2-2
v_call: TRBV9

cdr3_aa: CASSRTGANTEAFF
j_call: TRBJ1-1
v_call: TRBV6-5

cdr3_aa: CASSDGDNEQFF
j_call: TRBJ2-1
v_call: TRBV18

cdr3_aa: CASSFRSETGELFF
j_call: TRBJ2-2
v_call: TRBV9

cdr3_aa: CASSSRQGVAYEQYF
j_call: TRBJ2-7
v_call: TRBV11-3

cdr3_aa: CASSGSNQPQHF
j_call: TRBJ1-5
v_call: TRBV19

cdr3_aa: CASRSQGVGGTDTQYF
j_call: TRBJ2-3
v_call: TRBV19

cdr3_aa: CASSLVGRGSNQPQHF
j_call: TRBJ1-5
v_call: TRBV18

cdr3_aa: CASSLESGQAQPQHF
j_call: TRBJ1-5
v_call: TRBV5-1

cdr3_aa: CASSQGANEQYF
j_call: TRBJ2-7
v_call: TRBV14

cdr3_aa: CASSSSLDGGYQETQYF
j_call: TRBJ2-5
v_call: TRBV27

cdr3_aa: CASSSRAGTFYGYTF
j_call: TRBJ1-2
v_call: TRBV6-5

cdr3_aa: CASSPIQTGVWGETQYF
j_call: TRBJ2-5
v_call: TRBV7-7

cdr3_aa: CASSRTGGEGYEQYF
j_call: TRBJ2-7
v_call: TRBV27

cdr3_aa: CASSEGGGYGYTF
j_call: TRBJ1-2
v_call: TRBV2

cdr3_aa: CASSITENYEQYF
j_call: TRBJ2-7
v_call: TRBV19

cdr3_aa: CASRLTGGGGYGYTF
j_call: TRBJ1-2
v_call: TRBV6-5

cdr3_aa: CASSPRGPNEQYF
j_call: TRBJ2-7
v_call: TRBV11-2

cdr3_aa: CAITSGLAGGEDTQYF
j_call: TRBJ2-3
v_call: TRBV10-3

cdr3_aa: CASSMAGAGEKLFF
j_call: TRBJ1-4
v_call: TRBV19

cdr3_aa: CASSQVHVSGNTIYF
j_call: TRBJ1-3
v_call: TRBV4-3

cdr3_aa: CSVSRGGTGELFF
j_call: TRBJ2-2
v_call: TRBV29-1

cdr3_aa: CASSYPASGGGAYNEQFF
j_call: TRBJ2-1
v_call: TRBV6-2/TRBV6-3

cdr3_aa: CASSWTGTGDSPLHF
j_call: TRBJ1-6
v_call: TRBV7-2

cdr3_aa: CASSPLGQGLTYEQYF
j_call: TRBJ2-7
v_call: TRBV4-2

cdr3_aa: CASSVGIGGGTDTQYF
j_call: TRBJ2-3
v_call: TRBV9

cdr3_aa: CASSRGGYEQYF
j_call: TRBJ2-7
v_call: TRBV5-5

cdr3_aa: CASSPPTGGSNTEAFF
j_call: TRBJ1-1
v_call: TRBV28

cdr3_aa: CASSKGGKAGAYEQYF
j_call: TRBJ2-7
v_call: TRBV19

cdr3_aa: CASSDRGRGDTQYF
j_call: TRBJ2-3
v_call: TRBV18

cdr3_aa: CASSLLSSSYNEQFF
j_call: TRBJ2-1
v_call: TRBV6-6